The TCR beta chain described here comes from a study of radiotherapy plus CTLA-4 blockade in lung cancer. Profiled with immunoSEQ multiplex PCR; TCRdb holds only in-frame clones, not every one. The sample holds roughly 85,000 clones, approximately 86% seen once. On this clone itself: Its antigen is undetermined.

Focal radiation plus CTLA-4 blockade with ipilimumab was administered to patients who had chemo-refractory metastatic non-small-cell lung cancer. The CDR3 spans 14 residues. V dropped 2 bases and J dropped 7 bases, with 15 bases sitting between them. Germline V gives CDR1 MNHEY, CDR2 SVGAGI. Points from the study as a whole: Tumor-origin TCR clones grew in blood after radiotherapy plus ipilimumab.

This receptor was identified in a human donor with non-small cell lung cancer that progressed on radiotherapy plus ipilimumab. The gene calls are TRBV6-5 and TRBJ2-7, with D possibly TRBD2 on 6 matching bases. Sample: peripheral blood, taken from a patient treated with radiotherapy plus ipilimumab. The CDR3 here is CASSYGRNFGEQYF. The CDR3, as DNA: TGTGCCAGCAGTTACGGGAGGAACTTTGGGGAGCAGTACTTC.